This paragraph covers one TCR beta chain sequence. Its antigen remains unknown. Other DNA sequences of this sample code for an identical CDR3. The data originate from a study of CD4 T cells in relation to SARS-CoV-2 and coronaviruses. Overall study results and limits: According to naive versus memory sequencing, detected responses are memory recall, not newly primed. Samples before the pandemic and after infection were not matched within any donor.

The germline V gene encodes CDR1 LGHDT and CDR2 YNNKEL (reference sequence). Trimming took off 0 bases at V and 1 base at J, with 9 bases between the two ends. The CDR3 is 15 amino acids. The method was immunoSEQ multiplex PCR; TCRdb's version includes in-frame clones alone and lacks a portion of them. The sample holds about 56,000 clones, roughly 94% seen once. The chain combines TRBV3-1 (or the pseudogene TRBV3-2) with TRBJ2-5, with a weak D call TRBD2 (5 bases). The source of this sequence is an adult with COVID-19. Sequenced material: naive CD4+ T cells from PBMCs. The subset: naive CD4+ T cells isolated by negative enrichment. CDR3 amino acids: CASSQEMRVQETQYF. CDR3 nucleotide sequence: TGTGCCAGCAGCCAAGAGATGAGGGTCCAAGAGACCCAGTACTTC.